These 28 T cell receptor beta chains came from one sample sequenced in a study of shared T cell receptors in the human thymus. Profiling relied on immunoSEQ multiplex PCR, and the TCRdb table lists in-frame clones only, not all of them. The data contain hundreds of thousands of clones, 80% to 90% of them singletons. These data are also associated with another study on human thymus T cells.

Specimen: thymocytes. The origin of the receptors is a girl in the first two years of life with a congenital heart defect.

A note on this clone: One end of the junction is discordant with germline, which a read error may explain. The chain couples TRBV7-7 to TRBJ2-1, with 9 nucleotides matching TRBD2. Looked up from germline, CDR1 is SSHAT and CDR2 is FNYEAQ (reference sequence). The CDR3 is 14 amino acids. CDR3 nucleotides: TGTGCTAGCAGCTTAGGGCGGGGGGGCAATGAGCAGTTCTTC. This gives the protein CASSLGRGGNEQFF.

The V and J genes are TRBV9 and TRBJ2-6, with D possibly matching TRBD2 (6 bases). CDR1 and CDR2 (germline): SGDLS, YYNGEE. Trimming pared 0 bases from V and 4 bases from J, leaving 8 bases between. The CDR3 contains 15 residues. The CDR3 loop reads CASSVAGRGANVLTF. CDR3 in DNA: TGTGCCAGCAGCGTAGCAGGGAGGGGGGCCAACGTCCTGACTTTC.

This chain connects TRBV11-2 to TRBJ1-1, with TRBD1 as a possible D gene (5 bases). The CDR3 contains 15 residues. The V gene's germline CDR1 is SGHAT and CDR2 FQNNGV. Trimming cost V 2 bases and J 1 base, with 11 bases left between them. The CDR3 nucleotides are TGTGCCAGCAGCTTAAGGGCCAGGGCGAACACTGAAGCTTTCTTT. This sequence encodes CASSLRARANTEAFF.

The V and J genes are TRBV6-1 and TRBJ1-3; a possible D gene is TRBD1 (5 bases). CDR3 length equals 17 residues. In germline, CDR1 is MNHNS, CDR2 SASEGT. V lost 2 bases and J lost 0, with 14 bases in between. The CDR3 coding sequence is TGTGCCAGCAGTGAAAGGAGGGGAAGGGGCTCTGGAAACACCATATATTTT. This codes for CASSERRGRGSGNTIYF.

The chain has TRBV7-8 and TRBJ2-3; the match to TRBD2 covers 9 bases. Per germline, CDR1 SGHVS and CDR2 FQNEAQ. The CDR3 is made up of 19 amino acids. V lost 5 bases and J lost 5; bases outside the gene matches: 20. CDR3 protein: CASSQGDLAGESCVDTQYF. CDR3 in DNA: TGTGCCAGCAGCCAAGGGGATTTAGCGGGGGAAAGTTGCGTAGATACGCAGTATTTT.

V and J are TRBV4-1 and TRBJ2-2; possibly TRBD1 for D (5 bases). Trimming left V 1 base short and J 7 bases short, with 25 bases between. Per the germline V gene, CDR1 is MGHRA and CDR2 is YSYEKL. The CDR3 runs 19 residues. The CDR3 sequence is CASSQVERQLVPVGGELFF. CDR3 DNA: TGCGCCAGCAGCCAAGTCGAGAGACAGTTGGTCCCAGTGGGCGGGGAGCTGTTTTTT.

J is TRBJ1-2 and V is TRBV6-5, with 9 bases aligning to TRBD1. The V gene's germline CDR1 is MNHEY and CDR2 SVGAGI. The CDR3 consists of 16 residues. Trimming cost V 0 bases and J 7 bases; bases outside gene matches: 9. CDR3 in DNA: TGTGCCAGCAGTTACTCGATCCGGGACAGGGCCGGTGGCTACACCTTC. Protein sequence: CASSYSIRDRAGGYTF.

This chain joins TRBV11-2 and TRBJ1-1; TRBD1 might be the D (5 bases). Germline assignment: CDR1 SGHAT and CDR2 FQNNGV. The V end lost 5 bases, the J end lost 6 bases, and 10 bases lay between the germline ends. This CDR3 comprises 12 residues. CDR3 residues: CASSLEGPEAFF. CDR3 sequence (DNA): TGTGCCAGCAGCCTGGAGGGGCCTGAAGCTTTCTTT.

The rearrangement uses TRBV29-1 and TRBJ2-4, with a tentative D call TRBD1 (6 bases). V lost 5 bases to trimming and J lost 0 bases, with 14 bases between them. The CDR3 has 15 amino acids. Germline V gene data show CDR1 as SQVTM and CDR2 as ANQGSEA. The CDR3 sequence is CSVRTDYLAKNIQYF. In nucleotides, the CDR3 is TGCAGCGTTAGGACAGACTATCTAGCCAAAAACATTCAGTACTTC.

On this clone: One junction end does not reproduce the germline sequence, and a read error may be involved. The V gene is TRBV28, the J gene TRBJ2-7; 8 bases fit TRBD1. Germline V lookup: CDR1 MDHEN, CDR2 SYDVKM. The CDR3 length is 12 residues. This CDR3 reads CASRTTGVEQCF. In nucleotides, the CDR3 is TGTGCCAGCAGAACGACAGGGGTCGAGCAGTGCTTC.

The chain employs TRBV4-1 and TRBJ1-1, with D possibly matching TRBD1 (6 bases). V lost 0 bases, J lost 4 bases, and 15 bases lay in between. CDR3 length equals 16 residues. The germline V gene has CDR1 MGHRA and CDR2 YSYEKL. The CDR3 here is CASSQDKAGRGTEAFF. CDR3 coding DNA: TGCGCCAGCAGCCAAGATAAGGCGGGCAGGGGCACTGAAGCTTTCTTT.

The rearrangement joins TRBV18 to TRBJ2-1; 11 positions agree with TRBD2. In germline, CDR1 is KGHSH, CDR2 LQKENI. The trim removed 3 bases at V and 5 bases at J, leaving 15 bases unmatched. The CDR3 consists of 19 residues. The CDR3 DNA follows: TGTGCCAGCTCACCCGTCGATAAAAAACTAGCGGGGGTGAACAATGAGCAGTTCTTC. This translates into CASSPVDKKLAGVNNEQFF.

This chain links TRBV5-1 with TRBJ1-2; D unresolved. Germline-derived CDR1 and CDR2 are SGHRS and YFSETQ. The ends were cut back, 1 base at V and 5 bases at J, with 15 bases in the middle. This CDR3 comprises 15 residues. This CDR3 reads CASSLIAPLLYGYTF. CDR3 nucleotides: TGCGCCAGCAGCTTGATAGCCCCGCTCCTATATGGCTACACCTTC.

The V and J genes are TRBV5-6 and TRBJ2-1; TRBD1 matches at 9 bases. The CDR3 loop spans 16 amino acids. V shed 4 bases and J 1 base; nucleotides not matched to a gene: 6. CDR1 SGHDT and CDR2 YYEEEE come from the germline V gene. The CDR3: CASSPTGTGSYNEQFF. The DNA for the CDR3 is TGTGCCAGCAGCCCGACCGGGACAGGGTCCTACAATGAGCAGTTCTTC.

This chain connects TRBV7-2 to TRBJ1-1, with 7 bases matching TRBD1. Germline assignment: CDR1 SGHTA and CDR2 FQGNSA. This CDR3 is 12 amino acids long. V shed 1 base and J 8 bases; nucleotides not matched to a gene: 1. CDR3 in DNA: TGTGCCAGCAGCTTAGGGGACAGAGAAGCTTTCTTT. This gives the protein CASSLGDREAFF.

J is TRBJ2-6 and V is TRBV12-5, with D perhaps matching TRBD1 (6 bases). From germline, CDR1 is LGHNT and CDR2 FRNRAP. The CDR3 has 19 amino acids. Trimming removed 5 bases at V and 1 base at J, with 21 bases between. The CDR3 nucleotides are TGTGCTAGTGGTCTAACACTGACAGGCCCCTTTTCTGGGGCCAACGTCCTGACTTTC. It specifies CASGLTLTGPFSGANVLTF.

This chain joins TRBV5-1 and TRBJ2-7; 7 bases map to TRBD2. The V gene's germline CDR1 is SGHRS and CDR2 YFSETQ. This CDR3 has 15 residues. Trimming cost V 1 base and J 1 base; bases outside gene matches: 5. As DNA, the CDR3 is TGCGCCAGCAGCTTGTCCGGGGGGAGATCCTACGAGCAGTACTTC. This codes for CASSLSGGRSYEQYF.

The J gene is TRBJ1-4, the V gene TRBV7-9; 7 nucleotides match TRBD1. Germline V gives CDR1 SEHNR, CDR2 FQNEAQ (reference sequence). The CDR3 covers 16 residues. J gave up 4 bases and V 3 bases, and 8 bases lay outside the gene matches. In nucleotides, the CDR3 is TGTGCCAGCAGCTTCCACAGGGGTCTAGGTAATGAAAAACTGTTTTTT. Protein sequence: CASSFHRGLGNEKLFF. Based on the CDR3 plus reference TRBV7-9 and TRBJ1-4, the full variable domain is DTGVSQNPRHKITKRGQNVTFRCDPISEHNRLYWYRQTLGQGPEFLTYFQNEAQLEKSRLLSDRFSAERPKGSFSTLEIQRTEQGDSAMYLCASSFHRGLGNEKLFFGSGTQLSVL.

The chain employs TRBV5-1 and TRBJ2-6; D may be TRBD2 (7 bases). This CDR3 has 17 amino acids. V lost 5 bases and J lost 3, with 18 bases in between. Germline lookup yields CDR1 SGHRS and CDR2 YFSETQ. CDR3 bases: TGCGCCAGCAGGGGAGGGGGGCTGCCGGATGGGGCCAACGTCCTGACTTTC. Protein: CASRGGGLPDGANVLTF.

V gene TRBV5-6 combines with J gene TRBJ1-6; D ambiguous. Germline CDR1 is SGHDT and CDR2 is YYEEEE. This CDR3 is 16 amino acids long. V lost 0 bases and J lost 0, with 7 bases in between. The CDR3 is CASSLVPGSYNSPLHF. CDR3 sequence (DNA): TGTGCCAGCAGCTTGGTTCCGGGCTCCTATAATTCACCCCTCCACTTT.

In this sample, this clone turned up once. The gene calls are TRBV5-6 and TRBJ2-2, with a tentative D call TRBD1 (6 bases). In germline, CDR1 is SGHDT, CDR2 YYEEEE. V gave up 1 base and J gave up 0 bases, with 10 bases separating them. The CDR3 consists of 16 residues. The CDR3: CASSLQGTPNTGELFF. The CDR3 region has the DNA TGTGCCAGCAGCTTGCAGGGGACACCGAACACCGGGGAGCTGTTTTTT.

The genes are TRBV5-6 and TRBJ1-2; weak D call: TRBD1 (5 bases). The V and J ends lost 4 bases and 6 bases respectively, with 10 bases between them. Germline CDR1 reads SGHDT; CDR2 reads YYEEEE. This CDR3 has 12 residues. CDR3 DNA sequence: TGTGCCAGCAGCCCGTTAGGGGATGGCTACACCTTC. This codes for CASSPLGDGYTF.

This chain uses TRBV6-1 with TRBJ1-6, with a weak D call TRBD1 (5 bases). V lost 3 bases, J lost 7 bases, and 16 bases lay in between. The germline CDR1 and CDR2 sequences are MNHNS and SASEGT. This CDR3 spans 16 amino acids. This chain's CDR3 is CASSEWRRGRNSPLHF. CDR3 sequence (DNA): TGTGCCAGCAGTGAGTGGAGGAGGGGTAGGAATTCACCCCTCCACTTT.

The chain uses TRBV7-2 and TRBJ1-2, with D possibly being TRBD1 (6 bases). V lost 0 bases, J lost 8 bases, and 13 bases lay in between. This CDR3 region has 14 residues. CDR1 is SGHTA and CDR2 is FQGNSA in the germline V gene. The chain's CDR3 is CASSLAGGIDGYTF. The CDR3 bases are TGTGCCAGCAGCTTAGCAGGGGGAATCGACGGCTACACCTTC.

The rearrangement uses TRBV28 and TRBJ2-5; maybe TRBD1 (5 bases). Trimming stripped 5 bases from V and 13 bases from J, with 17 bases between. The CDR3 is 12 amino acids. CDR1 and CDR2 from the germline V gene are MDHEN and SYDVKM. The CDR3 DNA sequence: TGTGCCAGCAGTCTTTTAAGACAGAAGCGGTACTTC. Translated: CASSLLRQKRYF.

This rearrangement joins TRBV4-1 to TRBJ1-6; D not resolved. V shed 0 bases and J shed 8 bases, with 26 bases lying between them. Germline V lookup: CDR1 MGHRA, CDR2 YSYEKL. This CDR3 is built from 20 residues. The CDR3 is CASSQDAVLSPAREDSPLHF. CDR3 sequence (DNA): TGCGCCAGCAGCCAAGATGCGGTGTTATCCCCTGCCCGGGAGGATTCACCCCTCCACTTT.

This chain connects TRBV4-2 to TRBJ1-5; D perhaps matches TRBD1 (6 bases). Germline V CDR1 and CDR2: LGHNA, YNFKEQ. With 1 base removed from V and 5 bases from J, the gap between germline ends came to 21 bases. This CDR3 contains 18 residues. The CDR3 nucleotides are TGTGCCAGCAGCCAAGTTCCGGACAGTAGAGGTCCTGATCAGCCCCAGCATTTT. As protein: CASSQVPDSRGPDQPQHF.

The chain has TRBV7-2 and TRBJ1-2, with 7 positions matching TRBD1. Unmatched junction bases numbered 15, after V lost 4 bases and J lost 4 bases. Germline V CDR1 and CDR2: SGHTA, FQGNSA. The CDR3 runs 17 residues. The CDR3 bases are TGTGCCAGCAGCTCTCCCGCCGGGGACAGAATTGCCTATGGCTACACCTTC. This gives the protein CASSSPAGDRIAYGYTF.